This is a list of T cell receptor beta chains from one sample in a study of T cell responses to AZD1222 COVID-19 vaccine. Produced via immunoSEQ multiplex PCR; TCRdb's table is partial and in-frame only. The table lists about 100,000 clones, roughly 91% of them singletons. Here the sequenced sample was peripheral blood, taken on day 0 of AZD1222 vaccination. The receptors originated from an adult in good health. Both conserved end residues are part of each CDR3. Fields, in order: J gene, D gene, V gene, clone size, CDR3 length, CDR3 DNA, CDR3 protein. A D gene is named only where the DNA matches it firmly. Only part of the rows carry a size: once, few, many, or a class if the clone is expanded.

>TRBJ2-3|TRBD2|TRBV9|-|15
TGTGCCAGCAGCACTAGCGGGAGGGGAGCAGATACGCAGTATTTT
CASSTSGRGADTQYF
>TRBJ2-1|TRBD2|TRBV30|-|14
TGTGCCTGGAGTCTTAGCGGGAGTCTGGTATCAGGTTTCTTC
CAWSLSGSLVSGFF
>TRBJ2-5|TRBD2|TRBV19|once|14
TGTGCCAGTGCGAGCGGGAGGTACCAAGAGACCCAGTACTTC
CASASGRYQETQYF
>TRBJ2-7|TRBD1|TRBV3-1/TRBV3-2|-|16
TGTGCCAGCAGCCCACCCCGACAGGGGCTATTCTACGAGCAGTACTTC
CASSPPRQGLFYEQYF
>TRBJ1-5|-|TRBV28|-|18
TGTGCCAGCAGTGCAGCGGGATTCCAACTTTATAGCAATCAGCCCCAGCATTTT
CASSAAGFQLYSNQPQHF
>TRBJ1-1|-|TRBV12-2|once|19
TGTGCAAGTCGCTTAGCCCGAACTGAGAACGGGCCCATGAACACTGAAGCTTTCTTT
CASRLARTENGPMNTEAFF
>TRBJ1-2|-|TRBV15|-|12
TGTGCCACCAGCAAGACAGGATATGGCTACACCTTC
CATSKTGYGYTF
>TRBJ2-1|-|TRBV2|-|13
TGTGCCAGCAGTGAAGACAGACAAAATGAGCAGTTCTTC
CASSEDRQNEQFF
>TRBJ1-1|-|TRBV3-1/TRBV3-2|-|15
TGTGCCAGCAGCCAAGCCCAGGCCTTGAACACTGAAGCTTTCTTT
CASSQAQALNTEAFF
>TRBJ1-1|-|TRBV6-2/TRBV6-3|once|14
TGTGCCAGCAGTAAAAGACAGCTTAACACTGAAGCTTTCTTT
CASSKRQLNTEAFF
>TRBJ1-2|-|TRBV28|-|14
TGTGCCAGCTCACCCAGTTACCCTAACTATGGCTACACCTTC
CASSPSYPNYGYTF
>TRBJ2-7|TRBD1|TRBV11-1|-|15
TGTGCCAGCAGAACCGGGACAGGGGGGTCCTACGAGCAGTACTTC
CASRTGTGGSYEQYF
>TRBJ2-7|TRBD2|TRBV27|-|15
TGTGCCAGCAGTCGAGCGGGATTAAGCTCCTACGAGCAGTACTTC
CASSRAGLSSYEQYF
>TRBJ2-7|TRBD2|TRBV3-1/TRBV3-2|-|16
TGTGCCAGCAGCCCAAACTGGGGACTAGCGGACTACGAGCAGTACTTC
CASSPNWGLADYEQYF
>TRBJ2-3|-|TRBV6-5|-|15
TGTGCCAGCAGTTACGGGACGGACCCCACAGATACGCAGTATTTT
CASSYGTDPTDTQYF
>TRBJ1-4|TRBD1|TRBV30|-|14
TGTGCCTGGAGTGGGGCAGGGGGCTATGAAAAACTGTTTTTT
CAWSGAGGYEKLFF
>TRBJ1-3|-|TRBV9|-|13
TGTGCCAGCAGCGTCGGGTTGGAAAACACCATATATTTT
CASSVGLENTIYF
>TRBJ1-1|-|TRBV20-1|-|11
TGCAGTCCCAGAGGGGGAGGCGGGGTCATCTTT
CSPRGGGGVIF
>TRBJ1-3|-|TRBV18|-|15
TGTGCCAGCTCACCACCCGCCGGGGAGGGAAACACCATATATTTT
CASSPPAGEGNTIYF
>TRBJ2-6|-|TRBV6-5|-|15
TGTGCCAGCAGTTACTGGCAGGTCGGGGCCAACGTCCTGACTTTC
CASSYWQVGANVLTF
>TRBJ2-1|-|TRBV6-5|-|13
TGTGCCAGCAGTCGGATTGGTGAGGGTGAGCAGTTCTTC
CASSRIGEGEQFF
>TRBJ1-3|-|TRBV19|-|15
TGTGCCAGTAGTTACGACAGTCTCTCTGGAAACACCATATATTTT
CASSYDSLSGNTIYF
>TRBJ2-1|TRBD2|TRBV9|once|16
TGTGCCAGCAGCGTAGCCGGGAGGGCTGACTACAATGAGCAGTTCTTC
CASSVAGRADYNEQFF
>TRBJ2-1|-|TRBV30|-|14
TGTGCCTGGAGTGGGACTACAGGGTTCAATGAGCAGTTCTTC
CAWSGTTGFNEQFF
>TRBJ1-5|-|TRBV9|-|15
TGTGCCAGCAGCGTCGACGGGGGCTCGAGTCAGCCCCAGCATTTT
CASSVDGGSSQPQHF